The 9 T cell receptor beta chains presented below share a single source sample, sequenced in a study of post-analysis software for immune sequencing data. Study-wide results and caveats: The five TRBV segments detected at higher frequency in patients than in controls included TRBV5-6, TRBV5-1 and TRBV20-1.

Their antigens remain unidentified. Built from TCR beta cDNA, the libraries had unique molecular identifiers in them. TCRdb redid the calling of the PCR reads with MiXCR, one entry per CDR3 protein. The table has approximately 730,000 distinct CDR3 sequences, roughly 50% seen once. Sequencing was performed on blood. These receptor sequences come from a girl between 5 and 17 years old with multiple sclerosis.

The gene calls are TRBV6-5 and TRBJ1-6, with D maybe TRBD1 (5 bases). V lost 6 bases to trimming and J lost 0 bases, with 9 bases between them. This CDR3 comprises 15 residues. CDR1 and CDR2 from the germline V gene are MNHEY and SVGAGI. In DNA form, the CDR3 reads TGTGCCAGCAGGCAGGGCAGCTCCTATAATTCACCCCTCCACTTT. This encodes CASRQGSSYNSPLHF.

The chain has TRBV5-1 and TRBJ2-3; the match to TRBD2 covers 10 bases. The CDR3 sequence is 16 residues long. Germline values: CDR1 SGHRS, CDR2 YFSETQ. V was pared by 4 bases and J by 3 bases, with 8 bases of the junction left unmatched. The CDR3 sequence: CASSLPEREGTDTQYF. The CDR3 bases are TGCGCCAGCAGCCTCCCGGAGCGGGAGGGGACAGATACGCAGTATTTT. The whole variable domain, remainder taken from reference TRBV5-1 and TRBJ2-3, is KAGVTQTPRYLIKTRGQQVTLSCSPISGHRSVSWYQQTPGQGLQFLFEYFSETQRNKGNFPGRFSGRQFSNSRSEMNVSTLELGDSALYLCASSLPEREGTDTQYFGPGTRLTVL.

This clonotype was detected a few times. The CDR3 bases are TGTGCCAGCAGCAAAGATCCCAGGTTAAACTATGGCTACACCTTC. Protein: CASSKDPRLNYGYTF. This sequence joins TRBV21-1 and TRBJ1-2. TRBV21-1 is noted as a pseudogene. There are 15 residues in the CDR3.

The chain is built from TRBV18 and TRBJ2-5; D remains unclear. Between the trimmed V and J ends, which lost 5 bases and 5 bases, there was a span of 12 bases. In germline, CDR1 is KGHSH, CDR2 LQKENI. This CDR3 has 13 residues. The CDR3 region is CASSWGRLETQYF. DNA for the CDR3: TGTGCCAGCTCATGGGGTCGGTTGGAGACCCAGTACTTC.

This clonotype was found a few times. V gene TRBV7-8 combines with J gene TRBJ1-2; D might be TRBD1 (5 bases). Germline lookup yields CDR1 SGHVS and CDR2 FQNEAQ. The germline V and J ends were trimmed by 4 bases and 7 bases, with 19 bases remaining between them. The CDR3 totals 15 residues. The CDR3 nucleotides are TGTGCCAGCAGCTCCCACGGGGCCGGGATTGTTGGCTACACCTTC. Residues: CASSSHGAGIVGYTF.

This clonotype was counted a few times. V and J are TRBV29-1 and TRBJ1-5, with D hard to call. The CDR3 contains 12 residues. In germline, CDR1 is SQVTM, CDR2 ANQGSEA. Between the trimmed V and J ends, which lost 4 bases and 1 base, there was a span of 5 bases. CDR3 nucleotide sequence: TGCAGCGTTGCTTCCAGCAATCAGCCCCAGCATTTT. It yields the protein CSVASSNQPQHF.

Here the CDR3 DNA reads TGTGCCATCAGTGAGTCGTCACTAGCGGGAGGGCCTCTAATCCACGAGCAGTACTTC. Its translation is CAISESSLAGGPLIHEQYF. The chain is built from TRBV10-3 and TRBJ2-5, with 13 bases identical to TRBD2. The J call may be in error: the DNA end matches TRBJ2-7 better. Germline V gives CDR1 ENHRY, CDR2 SYGVKD. This CDR3 contains 19 residues.

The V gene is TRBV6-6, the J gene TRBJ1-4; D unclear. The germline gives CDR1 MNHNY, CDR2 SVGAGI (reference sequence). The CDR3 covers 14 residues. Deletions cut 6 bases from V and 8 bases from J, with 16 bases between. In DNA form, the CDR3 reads TGTGCCAGCAGAACAACTGGGGTAGTCGAAAAACTGTTTTTT. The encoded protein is CASRTTGVVEKLFF.

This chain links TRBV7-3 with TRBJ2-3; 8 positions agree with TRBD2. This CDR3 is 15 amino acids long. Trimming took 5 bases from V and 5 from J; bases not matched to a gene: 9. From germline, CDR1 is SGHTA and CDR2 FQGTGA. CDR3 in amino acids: CASSQRGLVGDTQYF. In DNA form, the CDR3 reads TGTGCCAGCAGCCAACGGGGACTAGTTGGAGATACGCAGTATTTT.